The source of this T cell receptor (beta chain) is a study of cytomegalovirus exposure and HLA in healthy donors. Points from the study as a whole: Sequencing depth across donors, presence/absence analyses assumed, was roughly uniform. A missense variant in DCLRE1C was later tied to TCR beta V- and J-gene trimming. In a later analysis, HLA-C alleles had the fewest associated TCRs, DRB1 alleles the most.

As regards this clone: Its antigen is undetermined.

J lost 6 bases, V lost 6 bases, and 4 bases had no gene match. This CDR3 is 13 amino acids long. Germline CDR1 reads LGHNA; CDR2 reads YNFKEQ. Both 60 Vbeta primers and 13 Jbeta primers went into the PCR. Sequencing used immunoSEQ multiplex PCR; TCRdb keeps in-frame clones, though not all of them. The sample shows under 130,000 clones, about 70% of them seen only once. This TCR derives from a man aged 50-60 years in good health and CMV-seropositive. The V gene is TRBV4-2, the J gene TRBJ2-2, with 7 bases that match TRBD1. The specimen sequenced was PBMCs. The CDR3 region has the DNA TGTGCCAGCAGTAAACAGGGGCCCGGGGAGCTGTTTTTT. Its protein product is CASSKQGPGELFF.